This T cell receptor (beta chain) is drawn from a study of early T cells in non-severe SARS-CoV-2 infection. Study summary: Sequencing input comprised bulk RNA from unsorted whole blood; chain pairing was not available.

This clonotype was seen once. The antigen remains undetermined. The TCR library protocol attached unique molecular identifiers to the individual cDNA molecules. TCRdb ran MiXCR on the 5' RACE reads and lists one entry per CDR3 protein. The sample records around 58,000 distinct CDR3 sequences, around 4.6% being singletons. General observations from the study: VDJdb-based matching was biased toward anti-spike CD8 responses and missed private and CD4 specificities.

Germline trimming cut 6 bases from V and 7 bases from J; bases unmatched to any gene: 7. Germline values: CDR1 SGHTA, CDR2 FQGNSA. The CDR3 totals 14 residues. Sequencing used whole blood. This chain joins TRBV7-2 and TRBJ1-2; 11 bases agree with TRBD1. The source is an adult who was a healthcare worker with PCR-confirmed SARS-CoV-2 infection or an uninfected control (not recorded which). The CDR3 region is CASRPPGQGVGYTF. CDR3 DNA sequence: TGTGCCAGCAGGCCCCCGGGACAGGGGGTTGGCTACACCTTC.